This TCR beta chain originates from a study of shared T cell receptors in the human thymus. Here immunoSEQ multiplex PCR was the method, and the copy in TCRdb shows in-frame clones only, minus some. The data contain about 660,000 clones, 70% to 90% of them seen just once; the ten biggest clones take up 0.0094%. The sample was also reused in another study, on human thymus T cells. That investigation notes: Serving as donors were healthy Finnish infants, each of whom was having open corrective surgery for congenital heart defects. Obtained as resections during corrective heart surgery, the thymus tissue was then studied.

The TCR was taken from a boy under two years old with a congenital heart defect. The source material was thymocytes.

The CDR3 spells CASGGLEGRFETHSGNTIYF. The CDR3 DNA reads TGTGCTAGTGGGGGGTTGGAGGGTAGGTTTGAGACTCACTCTGGAAACACCATATATTTT. V is TRBV12-5 and J is TRBJ1-3; D remains ambiguous. V was cut by 6 bases and J by 0 bases, with 27 bases left in between. Germline V gene lookup returns CDR1 LGHNT and CDR2 FRNRAP. The CDR3 length is 20 residues.